These 19 T cell receptor beta chains were sequenced from one sample in a study of blood T cell repertoires in COVID-19. TCRdb keeps only in-frame clones here, not all; method: immunoSEQ multiplex PCR. The data contain about 280,000 clones, around 85% of them singletons. The specimen sequenced was PBMCs or T cells enriched from blood (not recorded which). The receptors here all came from a woman aged 45-65 years who had recovered from COVID-19.

The chain combines TRBV15 with TRBJ2-1; perhaps TRBD2 as D (6 bases). CDR3 size: 15 residues. Germline V gene data show CDR1 as LNHNV and CDR2 as YYDKDF (reference sequence). Trimming took 0 bases from V and 5 from J, leaving 11 bases between them. This CDR3 reads CATSRDGGFHNEQFF. In DNA form, the CDR3 reads TGTGCCACCAGCAGAGATGGGGGGTTCCACAATGAGCAGTTCTTC.

This clone was detected a few times. The chain joins TRBV4-3 to TRBJ1-4, with D possibly TRBD1 on 6 matching bases. Germline values: CDR1 LGHNA, CDR2 YSLEER. The CDR3 runs to 14 residues. Trimming removed 4 bases at V and 4 bases at J, with 10 bases between. Here the CDR3 DNA reads TGCGCCAGCAGCCCGGGACACCTTAATGAAAAACTGTTTTTT. It specifies CASSPGHLNEKLFF.

V is TRBV6-5 and J is TRBJ2-1, with 9 bases lining up with TRBD1. Germline values: CDR1 MNHEY, CDR2 SVGAGI. V trimming: 2 bases; J trimming: 9 bases; junction bases outside the gene matches: 2. This CDR3 comprises 13 residues. CDR3 protein: CASSYKQGAEQFF. CDR3 bases: TGTGCCAGCAGTTACAAACAGGGGGCTGAGCAGTTCTTC.

This chain joins TRBV11-1 and TRBJ1-1, with D possibly matching TRBD1 (6 bases). Germline CDR1 is SGHAT and CDR2 is FQDESV (reference sequence). CDR3 size: 15 residues. V lost 5 bases and J lost 1, with 14 bases in between. As DNA, the CDR3 is TGTGCCAGCAGCGCGCCCGGGACAACGAACACTGAAGCTTTCTTT. This translates into CASSAPGTTNTEAFF.

The rearrangement joins TRBV29-1 to TRBJ1-1, with a weak D call TRBD1 (6 bases). This CDR3 contains 14 residues. Germline V lookup: CDR1 SQVTM, CDR2 ANQGSEA. V lost 3 bases and J 5 bases, leaving 16 bases between the germline ends. The CDR3 region is CSVDGKQGGTEAFF. CDR3 sequence (DNA): TGCAGCGTTGATGGAAAACAGGGAGGGACTGAAGCTTTCTTT.

This chain connects TRBV19 to TRBJ1-6; TRBD1 matches 7 bases. Germline V gene data show CDR1 as LNHDA and CDR2 as SQIVND (reference sequence). The CDR3 loop spans 16 amino acids. After removal of 3 bases from V and 8 bases from J, the junction contained 10 bases not matched to a gene. As DNA, the CDR3 is TGTGCCAGTAGTATGGGACAGCCCCTCGTACATTCACCCCTCCACTTT. This sequence encodes CASSMGQPLVHSPLHF.

This sequence joins TRBV20-1 and TRBJ2-4, with D tentatively TRBD1 (5 bases). CDR1 is DFQATT and CDR2 is SNEGSKA in the germline V gene (reference sequence). CDR3 length: 11 residues. Trimming removed 5 bases from V and 9 bases from J, with 11 bases in between. Here the CDR3 reads CSAATDTIQYF. In nucleotides, the CDR3 is TGCAGTGCTGCGACAGATACCATTCAGTACTTC.

Written as DNA, the CDR3 is TGTGCCAGCAGCTTTCTCGGGGATACTGAAGCTTTCTTT. Translated, it gives CASSFLGDTEAFF. This chain connects TRBV5-4 to TRBJ1-1; D is unresolved. The V end lost 2 bases, the J end lost 5 bases, and 10 bases lay between the germline ends. Germline lookup yields CDR1 SGHNT and CDR2 YYREEE (reference sequence). The CDR3 is 13 amino acids.

The J gene is TRBJ2-1, the V gene TRBV5-1; TRBD1 is a possible D gene (6 bases). The V gene's germline CDR1 is SGHRS and CDR2 YFSETQ. The V and J ends lost 4 bases and 4 bases respectively, with 12 bases between them. CDR3 size: 14 residues. CDR3 residues: CASSPRQVYNEQFF. The DNA of the CDR3 is TGCGCCAGCAGCCCCAGACAGGTATACAATGAGCAGTTCTTC.

CDR3 sequence reads: CASSSTVVETQYF. DNA for the CDR3: TGTGCCAGCAGCTCGACAGTTGTAGAGACCCAGTACTTC. The J gene is TRBJ2-5, the V gene TRBV5-6; D is perhaps TRBD1 (5 bases). This CDR3 has 13 residues. The V gene lost 3 bases and the J gene lost 4 bases, with 10 bases spanning the gap. CDR1 is SGHDT, CDR2 YYEEEE, per germline.

V is TRBV30 and J is TRBJ2-2; 8 nucleotides match TRBD1. After removal of 2 bases from V and 7 bases from J, the junction contained 3 bases not matched to a gene. The germline gives CDR1 GTSNPN, CDR2 SVGIG (reference sequence). The CDR3 extends over 13 amino acids. The CDR3 DNA reads as TGTGCCTGGAGTAGGACAGGGATCGGGGAGCTGTTTTTT. It is translated as CAWSRTGIGELFF.

The rearrangement links TRBV28 to TRBJ1-5; 10 nucleotides align to TRBD1. This CDR3 is 15 amino acids long. Per the germline V gene, CDR1 is MDHEN and CDR2 is SYDVKM. Trimming took 6 bases from V and 5 from J; bases not matched to a gene: 7. The chain's CDR3 is CASRRRDRGHQPQHF. The CDR3 DNA reads as TGTGCCAGCAGACGCCGGGACAGGGGACATCAGCCCCAGCATTTT.

This rearrangement joins TRBV28 to TRBJ2-7; a weak D match, TRBD1 (5 bases). The length of the CDR3 is 14 residues. The V gene's germline CDR1 is MDHEN and CDR2 SYDVKM. The V and J ends lost 3 bases and 1 base respectively, with 10 bases between them. The CDR3 loop reads CASSFYQGSYEQYF. DNA of the CDR3: TGTGCCAGCAGTTTTTATCAGGGTTCCTACGAGCAGTACTTC.

This clone was observed a few times. The gene calls are TRBV11-2 and TRBJ1-2, with D unresolved. V gave up 4 bases and J gave up 2 bases, with 8 bases separating them. Germline CDR1 is SGHAT and CDR2 is FQNNGV. CDR3 length equals 13 residues. In DNA, the CDR3 is TGTGCCAGCAGCTCGGACTTCAACTATGGCTACACCTTC. It encodes CASSSDFNYGYTF.

The J gene is TRBJ2-3, the V gene TRBV5-1, with a tentative D call TRBD2 (6 bases). The germline CDR1 and CDR2 sequences are SGHRS and YFSETQ. Between the trimmed V and J ends, which lost 3 bases and 8 bases, there was a span of 13 bases. There are 13 residues in the CDR3. DNA for the CDR3: TGCGCCAGCAGCTCGCCGGGACTTTTTACGCAGTATTTT. Protein product: CASSSPGLFTQYF.

The chain links TRBV11-2 to TRBJ2-1; 10 bases line up with TRBD1. The CDR3 runs to 15 residues. The V gene end was trimmed by 1 base and the J gene end by 4 bases; junction bases not matched to a gene: 1. Germline V gene data show CDR1 as SGHAT and CDR2 as FQNNGV. The CDR3 DNA reads TGTGCCAGCAGCTTAGGGACAGGGGGTTACAATGAGCAGTTCTTC. Encoded protein: CASSLGTGGYNEQFF.

This clone was recorded a few times. The chain recombines TRBV15 with TRBJ2-7; tentatively, D is TRBD1 (6 bases). Trimming stripped 5 bases from V and 2 bases from J, with 25 bases between. The CDR3 totals 18 residues. The germline CDR1 and CDR2 sequences are LNHNV and YYDKDF (reference sequence). CDR3 region: CATSLTGPRDIEAYEQYF. DNA for the CDR3: TGTGCCACCAGCCTCACCGGCCCCCGGGACATTGAAGCCTACGAGCAGTACTTC.

The chain is built from TRBV27 and TRBJ1-2; D possibly corresponds to TRBD1 (6 bases). The length of the CDR3 is 14 residues. The germline gives CDR1 MNHEY, CDR2 SMNVEV (reference sequence). The V and J ends lost 7 bases and 3 bases respectively, with 15 bases between them. CDR3 sequence reads: CASKQAGVDYGYTF. CDR3 nucleotides: TGTGCCAGCAAACAGGCAGGGGTTGACTATGGCTACACCTTC.

The chain employs TRBV29-1 and TRBJ1-2; 7 bases agree with TRBD1. V lost 2 bases to trimming and J lost 7 bases; unmatched junction nucleotides: 7. The CDR3 is 13 amino acids. Germline V lookup: CDR1 SQVTM, CDR2 ANQGSEA. The CDR3 loop is CSVEKGALGGYTF. Written as DNA, the CDR3 is TGCAGCGTTGAAAAGGGGGCACTGGGTGGCTACACCTTC.